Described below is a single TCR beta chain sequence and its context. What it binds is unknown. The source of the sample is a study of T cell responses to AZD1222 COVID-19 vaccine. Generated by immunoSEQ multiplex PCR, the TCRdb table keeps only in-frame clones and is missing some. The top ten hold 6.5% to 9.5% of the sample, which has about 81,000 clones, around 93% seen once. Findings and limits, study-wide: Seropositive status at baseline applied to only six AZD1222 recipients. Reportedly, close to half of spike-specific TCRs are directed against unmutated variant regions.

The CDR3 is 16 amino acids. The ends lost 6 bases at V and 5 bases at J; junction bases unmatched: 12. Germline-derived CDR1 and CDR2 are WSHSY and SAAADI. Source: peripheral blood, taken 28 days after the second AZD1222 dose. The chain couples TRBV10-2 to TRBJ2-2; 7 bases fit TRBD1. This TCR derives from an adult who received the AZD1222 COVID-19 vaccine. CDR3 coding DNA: TGCGCCAGCAGCGTGAGGACAGGAAGAGGGACCGGGGAGCTGTTTTTT. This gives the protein CASSVRTGRGTGELFF.